This T cell receptor beta chain comes out of a study of T cell responses to AZD1222 COVID-19 vaccine. Study-level results: The donor cohort was predominantly white British with a female majority, and clonal diversity may have been underestimated. Every sample of the repertoires postdated the peak T cell response. Elevations in Spike-specific TCR breadth and depth followed administration of two AZD1222 doses.

In the case of this clone: As yet, its antigen is unknown.

Some clones are missing from TCRdb's copy, which holds only in-frame ones; the method was immunoSEQ multiplex PCR. Among 100,000 to 110,000 clones listed, approximately 87% were seen once. Germline lookup yields CDR1 SGHRS and CDR2 YFSETQ. The CDR3 spans 13 residues. Trimming shortened V by 2 bases and J by 5 bases, and 10 bases separated the two germline ends. The chain is built from TRBV5-1 and TRBJ1-1; tentatively, D is TRBD1 (6 bases). This sequence originates from an adult in good health. The sample here was peripheral blood, taken on day 0 of MenACWY control vaccination. The CDR3 sequence: CASSFRGSTEAFF. Written as DNA, the CDR3 is TGCGCCAGCAGCTTCAGGGGTTCAACTGAAGCTTTCTTT.